Listed below are T cell receptor beta chains from one sample, sequenced in a study of T cell responses to AZD1222 COVID-19 vaccine. Using immunoSEQ multiplex PCR, the repertoire was profiled, and TCRdb retains in-frame clones only, with some absent. Of approximately 130,000 clones listed, 90% are singletons. The sample in question was peripheral blood, obtained on day 0 of AZD1222 vaccination. The receptors stem from an adult in good health. Each CDR3 is given with its conserved first and last residue. The order of the fields is V gene, clone size, J gene, D gene, CDR3 DNA, CDR3 protein. A D gene is named only where the DNA matches it firmly. Clone sizes are given selectively: once, few, many, or a class where the clone is expanded.

TRBV7-9	NA	TRBJ2-1	NA	TGTGCCAGCAGTCAGACCGCTTTGCGGCGCCGTGGGAATGAGCAGTTCTTC	CASSQTALRRRGNEQFF
TRBV29-1	NA	TRBJ1-2	NA	TGCAGCGTTGGGGGAACCGATGGCTACACCTTC	CSVGGTDGYTF
TRBV15	NA	TRBJ2-1	TRBD1	TGTGCCACCAGCAGAGAAAGACAGGGGGGTAACAATGAGCAGTTCTTC	CATSRERQGGNNEQFF
TRBV3-1/TRBV3-2	NA	TRBJ1-2	NA	TGTGCCAGCAGCCAAGGTACTGGACAGTACTATGGCTACACCTTC	CASSQGTGQYYGYTF
TRBV9	once	TRBJ1-3	NA	TGTGCCAGCAGCGCCGGGACGGCTGGAAACACCATATATTTT	CASSAGTAGNTIYF
TRBV14	NA	TRBJ2-6	NA	TGTGCCAGCAGCCTCTCGGCCATCTCTGGGGCCAACGTCCTGACTTTC	CASSLSAISGANVLTF
TRBV11-2	NA	TRBJ2-4	NA	TGTGCCAGCAGCTTGAGGGCTGAGGTGAAATACATTCAGTACTTC	CASSLRAEVKYIQYF
TRBV10-3	NA	TRBJ1-2	NA	TGTGCCATCAGTGATTTTGAAGGAAACTATGGCTACACCTTC	CAISDFEGNYGYTF
TRBV7-9	NA	TRBJ1-5	NA	TGTGCCAGCAGCTGGGATGGCAATCAGCCCCAGCATTTT	CASSWDGNQPQHF
TRBV10-3	NA	TRBJ1-4	NA	TGTGCCATCAGTGAGTCGAACAAAGGAGAAAAACTGTTTTTT	CAISESNKGEKLFF
TRBV20-1	NA	TRBJ2-1	TRBD2	TGCAGTGCTAGTGCTGAGACTAGCAGCTACAATGAGCAGTTCTTC	CSASAETSSYNEQFF
TRBV5-1	few	TRBJ1-1	NA	TGCGCCAGCAGCGCCGGCGGACGGGAGAACACTGAAGCTTTCTTT	CASSAGGRENTEAFF
TRBV19	NA	TRBJ2-5	NA	TGTGCCAGTGCCAGGAGAGCCGGTGGAGAGACCCAGTACTTC	CASARRAGGETQYF
TRBV4-1	NA	TRBJ2-7	TRBD2	TGCGCCAGCAGCCAAGAAGTAAATAGCGGGAGGGCCAATAGCTACGAGCAGTACTTC	CASSQEVNSGRANSYEQYF
TRBV30	NA	TRBJ1-4	NA	TGTGCCTGGAGTACTGGGGAAAAACTGTTTTTT	CAWSTGEKLFF
TRBV5-1	NA	TRBJ2-3	NA	TGCGCCAGCACGGGGGGCGGGGGCCTGCAAGATACGCAGTATTTT	CASTGGGGLQDTQYF
TRBV19	NA	TRBJ2-7	TRBD2	TGTGCCAGTAGCCTAGCGGGAGCAACCTACGAGCAGTACTTC	CASSLAGATYEQYF
TRBV25-1	NA	TRBJ1-5	NA	TGTGCCAGCAGTGAATCCAGGGGAGGGCAGCCCCAGCATTTT	CASSESRGGQPQHF
TRBV28	NA	TRBJ1-2	TRBD1	TGTGCCAGCAGTTTAGGGACAGGGACCCTTAGCATTGGCTACACCTTC	CASSLGTGTLSIGYTF
TRBV5-1	NA	TRBJ2-2	NA	TGCGCCAGCAGCCCAGGGACGGGTATAACCGGGGAGCTGTTTTTT	CASSPGTGITGELFF
TRBV9	NA	TRBJ2-7	NA	TGTGCCAGCAGCCTGTCCCCCCGGGAGCAAGGCGAGCAGTACTTC	CASSLSPREQGEQYF
TRBV28	once	TRBJ1-4	NA	TGTGCCAGCAGTGAACGAGATGAAAAACTGTTTTTT	CASSERDEKLFF
TRBV24-1	NA	TRBJ2-7	TRBD2	TGTGCCACCAGTGGTTCTAGCGGGACCGAGCAGTACTTC	CATSGSSGTEQYF
TRBV5-1	once	TRBJ1-6	NA	TGCGCCAGCAGATTGGGAGCCGGACAAGGCAATTCACCCCTCCACTTT	CASRLGAGQGNSPLHF
TRBV6-5	NA	TRBJ2-7	TRBD1	TGTGCCAGCAGTTACTGGACAGGGACCCACGAGCAGTACTTC	CASSYWTGTHEQYF
TRBV15	NA	TRBJ1-3	NA	TGTGCCACCAGCAGAGAATACGGGACCCGCGGTGGAAACACCATATATTTT	CATSREYGTRGGNTIYF